What follows are 30 T cell receptor beta chains derived from one specimen sequenced in a study of blood T cells in healthy people across ages. Together with a sample-barcoded 5' primer, a J-beta primer mix was included in a second PCR lasting about 7 to 11 cycles. TCRdb re-analysed the 5' RACE reads in MiXCR, keeping a single row per CDR3 protein. The table lists approximately 850,000 distinct CDR3 sequences, roughly 60% of them singletons. The sample comprised blood. The receptors were gathered from a man aged 25-45 years in good health.

This CDR3 reads CASSLMSSYNEQFF. The CDR3 region has the DNA TGTGCCAGCAGCCTCATGAGCTCCTACAATGAGCAGTTCTTC. The genes are TRBV27 and TRBJ2-1; no definite D call. The CDR3 covers 14 residues. Per the germline V gene, CDR1 is MNHEY and CDR2 is SMNVEV (reference sequence). With 6 bases removed from V and 0 bases from J, the gap between germline ends came to 9 bases.

The J gene is TRBJ2-1, the V gene TRBV19; the D call may be TRBD1 or TRBD2 (5 bases each). With 5 bases removed from V and 6 bases from J, the gap between germline ends came to 17 bases. Germline lookup yields CDR1 LNHDA and CDR2 SQIVND (reference sequence). The CDR3 spans 15 residues. The CDR3 nucleotides read TGTGCCAGTAGTCCCACCAAGACGGGACCCAATGAGCAGTTCTTC. This gives the protein CASSPTKTGPNEQFF.

The rearrangement uses TRBV7-9 and TRBJ2-4; tentative D call: TRBD2 (6 bases). This CDR3 contains 16 residues. Trimming left V 4 bases short and J 0 bases short, with 13 bases between. Germline CDR1 is SEHNR and CDR2 is FQNEAQ (reference sequence). The CDR3 sequence: CASSSSGGLAKNIQYF. CDR3 sequence (DNA): TGTGCCAGCAGCTCCAGTGGGGGACTAGCCAAAAACATTCAGTACTTC.

This clonotype was seen a few times. This chain uses TRBV7-2 with TRBJ2-1; D unresolved. Per germline, CDR1 SGHTA and CDR2 FQGNSA. The CDR3 contains 14 residues. V dropped 5 bases and J dropped 7 bases, with 15 bases sitting between them. The CDR3, as DNA: TGTGCCAGCAGCCCGTCGTGGAGTACGAATGAGCAGTTCTTC. This codes for CASSPSWSTNEQFF.

The rearrangement links TRBV18 to TRBJ2-7; 7 positions agree with TRBD1. The CDR3 runs to 16 residues. CDR1 is KGHSH and CDR2 is LQKENI in the germline V gene. J lost 3 bases, V lost 6 bases, and 14 bases had no gene match. This CDR3 is CASSPFGTGARYEQYF. CDR3 DNA sequence: TGTGCCAGCTCCCCTTTCGGAACAGGGGCTCGCTACGAGCAGTACTTC.

This clonotype was seen a handful of times. The genes are TRBV5-1 and TRBJ2-7; D not resolved. The CDR3 totals 12 residues. Per the germline V gene, CDR1 is SGHRS and CDR2 is YFSETQ. V was clipped by 4 bases and J by 3 bases, with 8 bases between them. The CDR3 is CASSLNIYEQYF. The CDR3 DNA is TGCGCCAGCAGCCTTAACATCTACGAGCAGTACTTC.

V is TRBV2 and J is TRBJ2-2; no clear D gene. Between the trimmed V and J ends, which lost 5 bases and 4 bases, there was a span of 8 bases. The CDR3 loop spans 13 amino acids. Germline V gene data show CDR1 as SNHLY and CDR2 as FYNNEI. The CDR3 sequence: CASSRLATGELFF. Written as DNA, the CDR3 is TGTGCCAGCAGTAGGCTGGCCACCGGGGAGCTGTTTTTT. The whole variable domain, filled in from reference TRBV2 and TRBJ2-2, reads EPEVTQTPSHQVTQMGQEVILRCVPISNHLYFYWYRQILGQKVEFLVSFYNNEISEKSEIFDDQFSVERPDGSNFTLKIRSTKLEDSAMYFCASSRLATGELFFGEGSRLTVL.

In its sample, this clonotype was seen a few times. The chain combines TRBV7-2 with TRBJ2-1; the D is unclear. Germline V CDR1 and CDR2: SGHTA, FQGNSA. The CDR3 is 15 residues long. V was trimmed by 2 bases and J by 4 bases, leaving 12 bases between them. CDR3 amino acids: CASSLTWNKYNEQFF. Written as DNA, the CDR3 is TGTGCCAGCAGCTTAACCTGGAATAAGTACAATGAGCAGTTCTTC.

The chain recombines TRBV27 with TRBJ2-7; D not certain. The CDR3 totals 13 residues. Trimming shortened V by 5 bases and J by 4 bases, and 12 bases separated the two germline ends. Germline loops: CDR1 MNHEY, CDR2 SMNVEV (reference sequence). The CDR3 region is CASSLRTDYEQYF. The CDR3 DNA reads TGTGCCAGCAGTCTAAGGACCGATTACGAGCAGTACTTC.

For the CDR3, the DNA is TGCAGTGCTAGAGACGTAGACAGTACTCTGGGCTACACCTTC. Protein product: CSARDVDSTLGYTF. The chain carries TRBV20-1 and TRBJ1-2; D is possibly TRBD1 (5 bases). CDR3 length: 14 residues. Germline V CDR1 and CDR2: DFQATT, SNEGSKA (reference sequence). The V end lost 0 bases, the J end lost 8 bases, and 16 bases lay between the germline ends.

The chain couples TRBV20-1 to TRBJ1-5; D call uncertain. V was cut by 5 bases and J by 0 bases, with 8 bases left in between. In germline, CDR1 is DFQATT, CDR2 SNEGSKA (reference sequence). This CDR3 spans 13 amino acids. The CDR3, as DNA: TGCAGTGCTCGAAGCTATAGCAATCAGCCCCAGCATTTT. The encoded protein is CSARSYSNQPQHF.

There are a few counts of this clonotype. CDR3 coding DNA: TGTGCCACCAGCCAGAGGCGGGACAGATACAATGAGCAGTTCTTC. Residues: CATSQRRDRYNEQFF. The gene calls are TRBV15 and TRBJ2-1; D is possibly TRBD1 (7 bases). Germline loops: CDR1 LNHNV, CDR2 YYDKDF (reference sequence). The ends were cut back, 5 bases at V and 4 bases at J, with 15 bases in the middle. This CDR3 has 15 residues.

J is TRBJ2-1 and V is TRBV12-3 or TRBV12-4; D tentatively reads TRBD1 or TRBD2 (6 bases each). CDR3 length: 13 residues. Trimming left V 7 bases short and J 8 bases short, with 15 bases between. The CDR3 DNA is TGTGCCAGCACCGACTGGGGGGCGGATGAGCAGTTCTTC. Translating it yields CASTDWGADEQFF.

The chain combines TRBV12-3 or TRBV12-4 with TRBJ2-7; D gene ambiguous. V was trimmed by 3 bases and J by 4 bases, leaving 10 bases between them. The CDR3 loop spans 13 amino acids. Here the CDR3 reads CASSFRVRYEQYF. In nucleotides, the CDR3 is TGTGCCAGCAGTTTTCGGGTAAGATACGAGCAGTACTTC.

V gene TRBV6-5 combines with J gene TRBJ1-4, with D hard to call. The CDR3 extends over 15 amino acids. The V end was cut by 0 bases, the J end by 5 bases, with 10 bases between. The germline V gene encodes CDR1 MNHEY and CDR2 SVGAGI. The DNA of the CDR3 is TGTGCCAGCAGTTACTCATTAAATGGCAATGAAAAACTGTTTTTT. As protein: CASSYSLNGNEKLFF.

CDR3 sequence (DNA): TGTGCCAGCAGCTCAGGCGCCAAGGGCTCCTACGAGCAGTACTTC. Its translation: CASSSGAKGSYEQYF. The chain has TRBV7-2 and TRBJ2-7; D uncertain. From germline, CDR1 is SGHTA and CDR2 FQGNSA. This CDR3 is 15 amino acids long. V gave up 4 bases and J gave up 0 bases, with 13 bases separating them.

This chain links TRBV29-1 with TRBJ2-3; possible D gene TRBD2, 5 bases. Trimming took off 8 bases at V and 1 base at J, with 13 bases between the two ends. The germline V gene encodes CDR1 SQVTM and CDR2 ANQGSEA. The CDR3 runs to 13 residues. CDR3 region: CSSHEGGTDTQYF. In DNA, the CDR3 is TGCAGCTCTCATGAGGGAGGCACAGATACGCAGTATTTT.

This chain connects TRBV20-1 to TRBJ2-1; no clear D. Trimming removed 3 bases at V and 7 bases at J, with 13 bases between. This CDR3 contains 13 residues. The germline V gene has CDR1 DFQATT and CDR2 SNEGSKA (reference sequence). CDR3 protein: CSARDLFQNEQFF. The CDR3 coding sequence is TGCAGTGCTAGGGACCTTTTTCAAAATGAGCAGTTCTTC.

V and J are TRBV11-2 and TRBJ2-5; 7 positions match TRBD2. TRBJ2-7 explains the end of the DNA better; the J call may be wrong. This CDR3 spans 15 amino acids. CDR1 and CDR2 from the germline V gene are SGHAT and FQNNGV. The CDR3 DNA is TGTGCCAGCAGCGCCCACTCGGGGGAGGGCCCCGAGCAGTACTTC. Protein sequence: CASSAHSGEGPEQYF.

The V and J genes are TRBV30 and TRBJ1-1, with a weak D call TRBD1 (5 bases). Trimming left V 2 bases short and J 5 bases short, with 12 bases between. Germline assignment: CDR1 GTSNPN and CDR2 SVGIG (reference sequence). The CDR3 is made up of 13 amino acids. CDR3: CAWSSPGGTEAFF. CDR3 nucleotide sequence: TGTGCCTGGAGTTCCCCGGGGGGGACTGAAGCTTTCTTT.

This chain links TRBV7-2 with TRBJ2-7; 12 bases match TRBD2. The CDR3 runs to 15 residues. V trimming: 4 bases; J trimming: 2 bases; junction bases outside the gene matches: 3. From germline, CDR1 is SGHTA and CDR2 FQGNSA. The chain's CDR3 is CASSSWTSGTYEQYF. The DNA for the CDR3 is TGTGCCAGCAGCTCCTGGACTAGCGGGACCTACGAGCAGTACTTC.

The chain carries TRBV6-2 or TRBV6-3 and TRBJ2-7; possibly TRBD2 for D (5 bases). The DNA matches TRBJ2-5 better at its end, which makes the J call doubtful. The CDR3 consists of 14 residues. CDR1 and CDR2 (germline): MNHEY, SVGEGT. The CDR3 bases are TGTGCCAGCAGTGACGCGCGGACTTGGGAGACCCAGTACTTC. Its translation is CASSDARTWETQYF.

In this sample, this clonotype turned up a few times. The genes are TRBV27 and TRBJ2-1; D may be TRBD1 or TRBD2 (5 bases each). V lost 0 bases and J 8 bases, leaving 23 bases between the germline ends. The germline CDR1 and CDR2 sequences are MNHEY and SMNVEV (reference sequence). This CDR3 region has 18 residues. CDR3 amino acids: CASSLSPLKGEFVDEQFF. CDR3 nucleotides: TGTGCCAGCAGTTTATCCCCTCTAAAAGGGGAGTTCGTCGATGAGCAGTTCTTC.

The rearrangement uses TRBV30 and TRBJ2-5; 7 positions match TRBD2. The assigned J gene may be wrong: the sequence end matches TRBJ2-7 better. The CDR3 spans 15 residues. Germline values: CDR1 GTSNPN, CDR2 SVGIG (reference sequence). In DNA, the CDR3 is TGTGCCTGGAGGTCATGGACTAGGGGTAGATACGAGCAGTACTTC. Its translation: CAWRSWTRGRYEQYF.

Turning to this clonotype: A much larger clone is a single base away; this may be a read error. The chain has TRBV7-2 and TRBJ2-1; 9 nucleotides align to TRBD2. The DNA end is a closer match to TRBJ2-7, so the J assignment may be wrong. The CDR3 is made up of 15 amino acids. CDR1 is SGHTA and CDR2 is FQGNSA in the germline V gene. CDR3: CASSRELAGYNEQYF. The CDR3 DNA follows: TGTGCCAGCAGCCGAGAACTAGCGGGCTACAATGAGCAGTACTTC.

This clonotype occurred a few times. The rearrangement uses TRBV14 and TRBJ2-7; 10 nucleotides agree with TRBD1. This CDR3 is 15 amino acids long. V shed 4 bases and J 5 bases; nucleotides not matched to a gene: 8. Germline assignment: CDR1 SGHDN and CDR2 FVKESK. The CDR3 reads CASSLPGQGWHEQYF. The CDR3 DNA is TGTGCCAGCAGCCTTCCGGGACAGGGGTGGCACGAGCAGTACTTC.

The gene calls are TRBV4-2 and TRBJ1-2; D perhaps matches TRBD1 (5 bases). The germline CDR1 and CDR2 sequences are LGHNA and YNFKEQ. The V end lost 0 bases, the J end lost 0 bases, and 11 bases lay between the germline ends. This CDR3 is built from 16 residues. The chain's CDR3 is CASSQDPPGTNYGYTF. As DNA, the CDR3 is TGTGCCAGCAGCCAAGATCCCCCAGGGACTAACTATGGCTACACCTTC.

The V and J genes are TRBV10-3 and TRBJ1-2, with a tentative D call TRBD1 (6 bases). The CDR3 extends over 14 amino acids. V was pared by 3 bases and J by 4 bases, with 12 bases between. In germline, CDR1 is ENHRY, CDR2 SYGVKD. This CDR3 reads CAISDGGPIYGYTF. CDR3 coding DNA: TGTGCCATCAGTGATGGGGGCCCCATCTATGGCTACACCTTC.

The chain carries TRBV10-3 and TRBJ1-5, with TRBD1 matching over 7 bases. Looked up from germline, CDR1 is ENHRY and CDR2 is SYGVKD. The CDR3 extends over 14 amino acids. Trimming took 3 bases from V and 11 from J; bases not matched to a gene: 10. DNA for the CDR3: TGTGCCATCAGTGATACTCAGGGGGGCTCGACCCAGCATTTT. Translating gives CAISDTQGGSTQHF.

For the CDR3, the DNA is TGTGCCAGCAGTTTACGGGAATCACCCCTCCACTTT. This sequence encodes CASSLRESPLHF. The chain couples TRBV12-3 or TRBV12-4 to TRBJ1-6; the D is unclear. The length of the CDR3 is 12 residues. Trimming removed 2 bases from V and 10 bases from J, with 6 bases in between.